The 30 T cell receptor beta chains presented below share a single source sample, sequenced in a study of T cell repertoires in aging, cancer and after chemotherapy (dated by TCRdb to about 2019). The sequencer was an Illumina MiSeq. Multiplex touch-down PCR with a mixed TRB-A/B primer pool was used to amplify rearranged TRB sequences covering the V, D and J segments. The raw public reads went through TCRdb reprocessing: fastp at Q25, MiXCR clone calling, in-frame beta chains kept. Each CDR3 protein gets just one entry, which takes the most common genes and DNA from the rows behind it. This sample holds just over 4,500 distinct CDR3 sequences; around 20% were observed only once. Roughly 15% of the sample belongs to the ten largest clones. TCR beta rearrangements were amplified from genomic DNA isolated from peripheral blood, not from sorted cells or RNA. The material sequenced was blood. Source of these receptors: a human donor with a blood cancer.

In its sample, this clonotype ranks as medium-sized. J is TRBJ2-2 and V is TRBV7-2, with no clear D. Germline lookup yields CDR1 SGHTA and CDR2 FQGNSA. The V end was cut by 5 bases, the J end by 5 bases, with 18 bases between. CDR3 size: 16 residues. The CDR3 DNA sequence: TGTGCCAGCAGCCAAAATCGGGTAGTTGGGACCGGGGAGCTGTTTTTT. Translation: CASSQNRVVGTGELFF.

To note about this clonotype: This may arise from a read error, as a much more abundant clone is one base away. The chain carries TRBV6-1 and TRBJ1-2; no definite D call. The CDR3 extends over 15 amino acids. Germline CDR1 reads MNHNS; CDR2 reads SASEGT. In DNA, the CDR3 is TGTGCCAACAGTGAAGAAGAAATGAGGAGGAATGGCTACACCTTC. This gives the protein CANSEEEMRRNGYTF.

This chain links TRBV7-2 with TRBJ1-2; a possible D gene is TRBD1 (5 bases). V dropped 3 bases and J dropped 5 bases, with 10 bases sitting between them. The CDR3 contains 13 residues. From germline, CDR1 is SGHTA and CDR2 FQGNSA. As DNA, the CDR3 is TGTGCCAGCAGCTTTGACAGACTATATGGCTACACCTTC. Protein sequence: CASSFDRLYGYTF.

This clonotype is labeled medium-sized. CDR3 DNA: TGTGCCACCCGGACTAGCGGGGTCGTTGAGCAGTTCTTC. Its protein product is CATRTSGVVEQFF. The chain uses TRBV7-2 and TRBJ2-1, with 12 bases lining up with TRBD2. The germline gives CDR1 SGHTA, CDR2 FQGNSA. J was trimmed by 9 bases and V by 10 bases; bases with no gene match: 7. This CDR3 has 13 residues.

A remark on this clonotype: This may stem from a read error, because a much larger clone lies one nucleotide away. The J gene is TRBJ2-1, the V gene TRBV6-6, with D perhaps TRBD1 or TRBD2 (6 bases each). Germline CDR1 and CDR2: MNHNY and SVGAGI (reference sequence). The CDR3 extends over 11 amino acids. The CDR3 region has the DNA TGTGCCAGCAGTTCCGCGGGACAAGGGGCCTTC. This sequence encodes CASSSAGQGAF.

This chain uses TRBV10-2 with TRBJ1-6, with TRBD1 matching 7 bases. The CDR3 runs to 17 residues. Trimming at V came to 3 bases and at J to 0 bases, leaving 5 bases not matched to a gene. Germline lookup yields CDR1 WSHSY and CDR2 SAAADI. Written as DNA, the CDR3 is TGCGCCAGCAGTGACGACAGGGCAAGCTCCTATAATTCACCCCTCCACTTT. Its translation: CASSDDRASSYNSPLHF.

In its sample, this clonotype ranks as medium-sized. CDR3 nucleotides: TGTGCCAGCAGTCATGGACAGGGGCTTTACACAGATACGCAGTATTTT. Translating gives CASSHGQGLYTDTQYF. The V gene is TRBV6-2 or TRBV6-3, the J gene TRBJ2-3, with 9 positions matching TRBD1. The CDR3 is 16 residues long. J lost 2 bases, V lost 5 bases, and 8 bases had no gene match. Germline V lookup: CDR1 MNHEY, CDR2 SVGEGT.

This clonotype appeared once. The V gene is TRBV7-3, the J gene TRBJ2-3; TRBD1 or TRBD2 may be the D gene (5 bases each). The CDR3 contains 15 residues. Germline loops: CDR1 SGHTA, CDR2 FQGTGA. The germline V and J ends were trimmed by 5 bases and 0 bases, with 12 bases remaining between them. The CDR3 protein is CASSPRGTSTDTQYF. For the CDR3, the DNA is TGTGCCAGCAGCCCCCGAGGGACCAGCACAGATACGCAGTATTTT. Filled out from reference TRBV7-3 and TRBJ2-3, the complete variable domain reads GAGVSQTPSNKVTEKGKYVELRCDPISGHTALYWYRQSLGQGPEFLIYFQGTGAADDSGLPNDRFFAVRPEGSVSTLKIQRTERGDSAVYLCASSPRGTSTDTQYFGPGTRLTVL.

This clonotype was seen just once. V is TRBV5-4 and J is TRBJ2-5; 14 bases are shared with TRBD2. Germline V gene sequence: CDR1 SGHNT, CDR2 YYREEE (reference sequence). This CDR3 region has 18 residues. The trim removed 4 bases at V and 2 bases at J, leaving 10 bases unmatched. The CDR3 is CASSPEIGLAGGQETQYF. The CDR3 DNA reads TGTGCCAGCAGCCCGGAGATAGGACTAGCGGGGGGTCAAGAGACCCAGTACTTC.

By share of the sample, this clonotype is medium-sized. The V and J genes are TRBV18 and TRBJ1-2; D remains unclear. CDR1 and CDR2 from the germline V gene are KGHSH and LQKENI. The length of the CDR3 is 14 residues. V lost 3 bases to trimming and J lost 4 bases, with 12 bases between them. The CDR3 spells CASSPDGAPYGYTF. The CDR3 coding sequence is TGTGCCAGCTCACCGGACGGAGCGCCCTATGGCTACACCTTC.

By sample share, this clonotype is medium-sized (0.01 to 0.1%). J is TRBJ1-3 and V is TRBV5-6; D might be TRBD1 (5 bases). The germline V gene encodes CDR1 SGHDT and CDR2 YYEEEE. The CDR3 runs 14 residues. V was shortened by 1 base and J by 4 bases, with 9 bases between the two germline ends. The CDR3 loop reads CASSLRGYGNTIYF. In nucleotides, the CDR3 is TGTGCCAGCAGCTTGAGGGGTTACGGAAACACCATATATTTT.

This clonotype rates as medium-sized. The genes are TRBV6-2 or TRBV6-3 and TRBJ2-1; TRBD1 agrees at 7 bases. The V segment lost 7 bases and the J segment 2 bases; nucleotides outside the gene matches: 2. The germline CDR1 and CDR2 sequences are MNHEY and SVGEGT. CDR3 length: 13 amino acids. For the CDR3, the DNA is TGTGCCAGCAAAGGACAGGCCTACAATGAGCAGTTCTTC. Its translation: CASKGQAYNEQFF.

This clonotype qualifies as medium-sized. The chain's CDR3 is CASSEHDPRSTGELFF. The CDR3 coding sequence is TGTGCCAGTAGTGAGCACGACCCACGGAGCACCGGGGAGCTGTTTTTT. The V and J genes are TRBV19 and TRBJ2-2; the D is unclear. V gave up 5 bases and J gave up 4 bases, with 17 bases separating them. The CDR3 consists of 16 residues. CDR1 and CDR2 from the germline V gene are LNHDA and SQIVND (reference sequence). Drawing the rest from reference TRBV19 and TRBJ2-2, the complete variable domain is DGGITQSPKYLFRKEGQNVTLSCEQNLNHDAMYWYRQDPGQGLRLIYYSQIVNDFQKGDIAEGYSVSREKKESFPLTVTSAQKNPTAFYLCASSEHDPRSTGELFFGEGSRLTVL.

This clonotype is classed as medium-sized (0.01 to 0.1%). The chain recombines TRBV19 with TRBJ1-3; D unclear. V dropped 6 bases and J dropped 0 bases, with 18 bases sitting between them. The CDR3 contains 17 residues. Germline values: CDR1 LNHDA, CDR2 SQIVND (reference sequence). The CDR3 loop reads CASSYSSGHPSGNTIYF. CDR3 nucleotides: TGTGCCAGTAGCTATTCCTCCGGGCATCCCTCTGGAAACACCATATATTTT.

This chain uses TRBV18 with TRBJ2-7; the match to TRBD1 covers 12 bases. CDR1 and CDR2 (germline): KGHSH, LQKENI. The CDR3 is 15 residues long. The J segment lost 2 bases and the V segment lost 6 bases, leaving 5 bases of the junction unmatched. This CDR3 is CASSPGTGGPYEQYF. The DNA of the CDR3 is TGTGCCAGCTCCCCCGGGACAGGGGGCCCCTACGAGCAGTACTTC.

Concerning this clonotype: A much larger clone is a single base away; this may be a read error. The chain recombines TRBV5-1 with TRBJ2-6, with D possibly called TRBD1 or TRBD2 (5 bases each). The germline V gene encodes CDR1 SGHRS and CDR2 YFSETQ. The CDR3 totals 14 residues. The DNA of the CDR3 is TGCGCCAGCAGCTTGTATCCCGGGGCCAACGGCCTGACTTTC. Protein product: CASSLYPGANGLTF.

By proportion, this clonotype is medium-sized. The chain couples TRBV5-1 to TRBJ1-2, with 7 bases aligning to TRBD1. V lost 4 bases and J lost 4; bases outside the gene matches: 4. The CDR3 is made up of 13 amino acids. Germline assignment: CDR1 SGHRS and CDR2 YFSETQ. The CDR3 DNA reads TGCGCCAGCAGCCCGAGGACAGGCTATGGCTACACCTTC. Its protein product is CASSPRTGYGYTF.

This clonotype was seen only a few times. This chain connects TRBV5-1 to TRBJ1-1, with D possibly matching TRBD1 (5 bases). CDR3 length: 15 amino acids. CDR1 is SGHRS, CDR2 YFSETQ, per germline. V lost 1 base, J lost 4 bases, and 14 bases lay in between. This chain's CDR3 is CASSLSQGVPTEAFF. In DNA, the CDR3 is TGCGCCAGCAGCTTGAGCCAGGGAGTCCCCACTGAAGCTTTCTTT.

Only a few counts were recorded for this clonotype. The V gene is TRBV5-1, the J gene TRBJ2-1; D remains unclear. CDR1 and CDR2 (germline): SGHRS, YFSETQ. The length of the CDR3 is 12 residues. Trimming pared 2 bases from V and 3 bases from J, leaving 3 bases between. In nucleotides, the CDR3 is TGCGCCAGCAGCTTAGACTACAATGAGCAGTTCTTC. This codes for CASSLDYNEQFF.

This clonotype has just a few counts. The chain carries TRBV21-1 and TRBJ2-5; TRBD2 is the table's D call, not checked against the DNA. TRBV21-1 is listed as a pseudogene. The length of the CDR3 is 17 residues. The CDR3 region is CASSKGGTTEWRETQYF. In DNA, the CDR3 is TGTGCCAGCAGCAAAGGAGGGACCACCGAATGGAGGGAGACCCAGTACTTC.

This chain joins TRBV5-1 and TRBJ1-2; D gene unclear. Per the germline V gene, CDR1 is SGHRS and CDR2 is YFSETQ. V was cut by 2 bases and J by 6 bases, with 14 bases left in between. The CDR3 sequence is 14 residues long. CDR3: CASSLSQPSNGYTF. CDR3 DNA: TGCGCCAGCAGCTTATCACAGCCCAGCAATGGCTACACCTTC.

The chain couples TRBV12-3 or TRBV12-4 to TRBJ1-3; no clear D. The V gene lost 3 bases and the J gene lost 5 bases, with 11 bases spanning the gap. The CDR3 runs to 14 residues. Here the CDR3 reads CASSFGRTRNTIYF. Here the CDR3 DNA reads TGTGCCAGCAGTTTTGGCAGGACTAGAAACACCATATATTTT.

V and J are TRBV20-1 and TRBJ1-5, with 10 bases lining up with TRBD1. J gave up 2 bases and V 6 bases, and 7 bases lay outside the gene matches. The CDR3 contains 15 residues. The germline V gene encodes CDR1 DFQATT and CDR2 SNEGSKA (reference sequence). The CDR3 sequence is CSAATGTGGNQPQHF. The CDR3 DNA is TGCAGTGCCGCGACCGGGACAGGGGGCAATCAGCCCCAGCATTTT.

Sample share makes this clonotype medium-sized. The chain uses TRBV5-4 and TRBJ2-1, with TRBD2 identical over 13 bases. The germline CDR1 and CDR2 sequences are SGHNT and YYREEE (reference sequence). CDR3 length equals 18 residues. V trimming: 4 bases; J trimming: 6 bases; junction bases outside the gene matches: 13. In DNA, the CDR3 is TGTGCCAGCAGCAAAGATATGGGACTAGCGGGGAAACTCAATGAGCAGTTCTTC. Residues: CASSKDMGLAGKLNEQFF.

This chain links TRBV6-1 with TRBJ1-1, with 9 nucleotides matching TRBD1. The CDR3 has 16 amino acids. With 8 bases clipped from V and 0 bases from J, the junction kept 10 bases outside the gene matches. Germline lookup yields CDR1 MNHNS and CDR2 SASEGT. The CDR3 bases are TGTGCCAGCGTTACAAAAGGGACAGGGCTGAACACTGAAGCTTTCTTT. This encodes CASVTKGTGLNTEAFF.

The rearrangement joins TRBV7-2 to TRBJ1-1; 7 nucleotides agree with TRBD1. CDR1 SGHTA and CDR2 FQGNSA come from the germline V gene. The CDR3 length is 13 residues. The J segment lost 4 bases and the V segment lost 5 bases, leaving 4 bases of the junction unmatched. In DNA, the CDR3 is TGTGCCAGCAGCCAGGGGGTAACCACTGAAGCTTTCTTT. This translates into CASSQGVTTEAFF.

By share of the sample, this clonotype is medium-sized. The CDR3 DNA follows: TGCAGCGCCGCTTCCGGGACAGGTAGTGAAAAACTGTTTTTT. Its translation is CSAASGTGSEKLFF. The V and J genes are TRBV29-1 and TRBJ1-4, with 8 bases lining up with TRBD1. The CDR3 has 14 residues. With V trimmed by 7 bases and J by 7 bases, 11 bases remained unmatched. Germline CDR1 and CDR2: SQVTM and ANQGSEA. Together with reference TRBV29-1 and TRBJ1-4, the CDR3 gives the full variable domain: SAVISQKPSRDICQRGTSLTIQCQVDSQVTMMFWYRQQPGQSLTLIATANQGSEATYESGFVIDKFPISRPNLTFSTLTVSNMSPEDSSIYLCSAASGTGSEKLFFGSGTQLSVL.

This clonotype is medium-sized (0.01 to 0.1%) within its sample. The V call is TRBV6-2 or TRBV6-3, the J call TRBJ2-3; a weak D match, TRBD2 (6 bases). From germline, CDR1 is MNHEY and CDR2 SVGEGT. This CDR3 comprises 12 residues. Trimming removed 8 bases from V and 3 bases from J, with 9 bases in between. The CDR3 sequence is CASEAGTDTQYF. DNA for the CDR3: TGTGCCAGCGAGGCGGGAACAGATACGCAGTATTTT.

This clonotype was recorded a few times. The rearrangement links TRBV21-1 to TRBJ1-2. TRBV21-1 is a documented pseudogene. The CDR3 runs 15 residues. The DNA for the CDR3 is TGTGCCAGCAGCAGTTTTAAGGACAGCTTATATGGCTACACCTTC. Protein product: CASSSFKDSLYGYTF.

This clonotype is deemed medium-sized. The V gene is TRBV10-3, the J gene TRBJ2-2, with no clear D. Per the germline V gene, CDR1 is ENHRY and CDR2 is SYGVKD. CDR3 length equals 16 residues. V was cut by 4 bases and J by 1 base, with 13 bases left in between. The CDR3 nucleotides read TGTGCCATCAGTGTGACCGAGGCCATGAACACCGGGGAGCTGTTTTTT. It translates to CAISVTEAMNTGELFF.